This TCR beta chain emerged from a study of vaccination and CD4 T cells after COVID-19. With regard to this clonotype: Its matching antigen is unknown.

Scientists ran DNA taken from cultured CD4+ T cells through the Oncomine TCR Beta short-read assay for sequencing. Via MiXCR, TCRdb re-called the PCR reads, giving one row per CDR3 protein. Among under 9,000 distinct CDR3 sequences, roughly 73% were seen once, and the ten largest hold around 32%. Indicated treatment: approximately 11-day PBMC culture with coronavirus spike peptide pools or control peptides (ViraFEST assay). CDR3 size: 16 residues. V was pared by 6 bases and J by 7 bases, with 12 bases of the junction left unmatched. Germline V gene sequence: CDR1 SGHDN, CDR2 FVKESK. This chain uses TRBV14 with TRBJ1-6; TRBD1 aligns across 7 bases. Sequenced: CD4+ T cells from blood, cultured in vitro. This TCR derives from a human donor who had recovered from COVID-19. CDR3 coding DNA: TGTGCCAGCAGTTTATTAGGGGGCGCGGGGAATTCACCCCTCCACTTT. Its protein is CASSLLGGAGNSPLHF.